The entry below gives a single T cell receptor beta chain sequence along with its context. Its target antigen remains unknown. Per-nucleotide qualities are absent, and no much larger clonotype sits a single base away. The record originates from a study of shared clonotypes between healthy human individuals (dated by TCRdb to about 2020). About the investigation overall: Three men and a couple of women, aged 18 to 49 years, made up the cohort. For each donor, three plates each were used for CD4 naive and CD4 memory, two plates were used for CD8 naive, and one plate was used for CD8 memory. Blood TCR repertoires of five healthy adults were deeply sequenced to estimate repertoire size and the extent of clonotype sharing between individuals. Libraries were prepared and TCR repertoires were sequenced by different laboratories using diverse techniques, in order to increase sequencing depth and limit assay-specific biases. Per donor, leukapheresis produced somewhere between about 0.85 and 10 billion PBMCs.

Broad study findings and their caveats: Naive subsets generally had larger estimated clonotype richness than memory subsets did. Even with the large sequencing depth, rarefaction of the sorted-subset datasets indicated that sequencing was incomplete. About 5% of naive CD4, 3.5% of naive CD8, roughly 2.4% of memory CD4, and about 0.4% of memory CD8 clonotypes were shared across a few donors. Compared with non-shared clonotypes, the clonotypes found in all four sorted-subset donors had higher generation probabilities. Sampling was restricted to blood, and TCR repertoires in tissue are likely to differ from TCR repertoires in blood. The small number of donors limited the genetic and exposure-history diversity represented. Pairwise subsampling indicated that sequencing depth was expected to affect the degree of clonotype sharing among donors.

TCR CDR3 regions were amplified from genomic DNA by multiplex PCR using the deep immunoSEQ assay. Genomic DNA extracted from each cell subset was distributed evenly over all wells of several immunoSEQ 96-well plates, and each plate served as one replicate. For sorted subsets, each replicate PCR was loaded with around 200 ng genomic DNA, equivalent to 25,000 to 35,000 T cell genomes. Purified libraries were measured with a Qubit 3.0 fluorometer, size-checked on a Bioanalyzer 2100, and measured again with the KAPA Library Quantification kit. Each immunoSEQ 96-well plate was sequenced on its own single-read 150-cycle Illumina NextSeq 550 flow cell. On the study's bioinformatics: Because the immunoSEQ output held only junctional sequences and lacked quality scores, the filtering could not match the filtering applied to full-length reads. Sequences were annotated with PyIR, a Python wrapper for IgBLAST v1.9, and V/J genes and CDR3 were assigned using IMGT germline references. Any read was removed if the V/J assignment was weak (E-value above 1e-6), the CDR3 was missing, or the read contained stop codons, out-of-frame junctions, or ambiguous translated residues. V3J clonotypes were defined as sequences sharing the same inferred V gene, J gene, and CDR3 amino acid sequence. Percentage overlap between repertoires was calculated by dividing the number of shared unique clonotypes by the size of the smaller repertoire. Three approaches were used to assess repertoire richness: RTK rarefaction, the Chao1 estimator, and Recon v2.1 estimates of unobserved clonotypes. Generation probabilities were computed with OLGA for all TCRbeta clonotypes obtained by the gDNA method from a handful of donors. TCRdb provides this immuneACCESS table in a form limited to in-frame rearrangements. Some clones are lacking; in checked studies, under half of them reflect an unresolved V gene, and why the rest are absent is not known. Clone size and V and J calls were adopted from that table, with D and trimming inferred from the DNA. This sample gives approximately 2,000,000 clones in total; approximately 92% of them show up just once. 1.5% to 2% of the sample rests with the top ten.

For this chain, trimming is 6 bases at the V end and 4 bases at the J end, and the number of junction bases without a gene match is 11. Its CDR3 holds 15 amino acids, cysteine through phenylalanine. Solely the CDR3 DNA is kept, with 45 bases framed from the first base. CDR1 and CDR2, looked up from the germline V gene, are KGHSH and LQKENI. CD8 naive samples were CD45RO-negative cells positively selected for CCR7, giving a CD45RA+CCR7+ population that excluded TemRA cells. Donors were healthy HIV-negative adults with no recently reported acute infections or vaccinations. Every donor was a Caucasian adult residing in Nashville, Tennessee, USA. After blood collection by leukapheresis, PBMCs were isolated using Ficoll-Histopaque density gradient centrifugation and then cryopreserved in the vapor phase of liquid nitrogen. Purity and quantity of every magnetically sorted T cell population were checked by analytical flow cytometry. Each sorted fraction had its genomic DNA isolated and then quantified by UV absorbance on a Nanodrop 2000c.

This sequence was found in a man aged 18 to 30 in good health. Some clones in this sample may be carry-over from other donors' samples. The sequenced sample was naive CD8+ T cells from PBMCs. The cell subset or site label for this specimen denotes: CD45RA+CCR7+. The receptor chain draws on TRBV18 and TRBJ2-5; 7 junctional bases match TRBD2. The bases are TGTGCCAGCTCCCTCGGGGCGGGAGCCCCAGAGACCCAGTACTTC. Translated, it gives CASSLGAGAPETQYF.